Listed here are 13 T cell receptor beta chains from one sample, sequenced in a study of blood T cell repertoires in COVID-19. Some clones are missing from TCRdb's copy, which holds only in-frame ones; the method was immunoSEQ multiplex PCR. The data show 100,000 to 150,000 clones, 83% seen once. Sequencing used peripheral blood. These receptors were collected from a man at least 80 years old with active or convalescent COVID-19.

This chain joins TRBV2 and TRBJ1-3; a possible D gene is TRBD1 (5 bases). The germline CDR1 and CDR2 sequences are SNHLY and FYNNEI. The CDR3 is 14 residues long. V was cut by 7 bases and J by 4 bases, with 14 bases left in between. The CDR3 bases are TGTGCCAGCATGACCCAACAGGAAGGAAACACCATATATTTT. Amino acids: CASMTQQEGNTIYF. Full variable domain (rest looked up from reference TRBV2 and TRBJ1-3): EPEVTQTPSHQVTQMGQEVILRCVPISNHLYFYWYRQILGQKVEFLVSFYNNEISEKSEIFDDQFSVERPDGSNFTLKIRSTKLEDSAMYFCASMTQQEGNTIYFGEGSWLTVV.

This chain links TRBV28 with TRBJ1-2, with D unclear. Trimming shortened V by 6 bases and J by 4 bases, and 18 bases separated the two germline ends. This CDR3 is 15 amino acids long. Germline V gene lookup returns CDR1 MDHEN and CDR2 SYDVKM. The CDR3 DNA reads as TGTGCCAGCAGCCCCCCGAGCGGAAGCGGCTATGGCTACACCTTC. This sequence encodes CASSPPSGSGYGYTF.

The chain couples TRBV4-3 to TRBJ2-3, with 12 bases aligning to TRBD2. CDR3 size: 19 residues. Germline CDR1 reads LGHNA; CDR2 reads YSLEER. The V segment lost 2 bases and the J segment 5 bases; nucleotides outside the gene matches: 14. The CDR3 DNA follows: TGCGCCAGCAGCCAATACTCCCTCTCTAGCGGGGGGGGATTAGATACGCAGTATTTT. Translated: CASSQYSLSSGGGLDTQYF.

The V call is TRBV6-5, the J call TRBJ2-1, with 8 bases aligning to TRBD2. The CDR3 covers 14 residues. The trim removed 4 bases at V and 10 bases at J, leaving 9 bases unmatched. Germline lookup yields CDR1 MNHEY and CDR2 SVGAGI. The CDR3 DNA sequence: TGTGCCAGCAGTTCCCCCGCCGGGACTAGGGAGCAGTTCTTC. Protein: CASSSPAGTREQFF.

The genes are TRBV7-2 and TRBJ1-1; TRBD1 agrees at 8 bases. The CDR3 length is 16 residues. Germline values: CDR1 SGHTA, CDR2 FQGNSA. V shed 1 base, J shed 3 bases, and the junction held 7 bases outside the gene matches. The CDR3 spells CASSLVAGGGYTEAFF. In nucleotides, the CDR3 is TGTGCCAGCAGCTTAGTGGCAGGGGGCGGCTACACTGAAGCTTTCTTT.

This chain links TRBV4-2 with TRBJ2-5; 9 bases fit TRBD2. With 0 bases clipped from V and 1 base from J, the junction kept 3 bases outside the gene matches. The CDR3 contains 16 residues. Per germline, CDR1 LGHNA and CDR2 YNFKEQ. In nucleotides, the CDR3 is TGTGCCAGCAGCCAAGATGGTAGCGGGGGCCAAGAGACCCAGTACTTC. Its protein is CASSQDGSGGQETQYF.

The gene calls are TRBV4-3 and TRBJ2-2, with 10 bases lining up with TRBD1. J was trimmed by 6 bases and V by 3 bases; bases with no gene match: 10. CDR1 and CDR2 from the germline V gene are LGHNA and YSLEER. This CDR3 spans 17 amino acids. The CDR3 spells CASSHPAGQGYSGELFF. The CDR3 nucleotides are TGCGCCAGCAGCCACCCTGCGGGACAGGGGTATTCCGGGGAGCTGTTTTTT.

This clone was counted a few times. The rearrangement joins TRBV3-1 (or the pseudogene TRBV3-2) to TRBJ1-6, with D possibly matching TRBD1 (6 bases). The CDR3 is made up of 11 amino acids. V lost 3 bases, J lost 15 bases, and 9 bases lay in between. The germline gives CDR1 LGHDT, CDR2 YNNKEL (reference sequence). CDR3 bases: TGTGCCAGCAGCCAGACAGGACGCCTCCACTTT. Translated, it gives CASSQTGRLHF.

The chain joins TRBV5-6 to TRBJ2-7; D is unclear. Germline loops: CDR1 SGHDT, CDR2 YYEEEE. V was cut by 1 base and J by 0 bases, with 5 bases left in between. The CDR3 covers 13 residues. The CDR3 protein is CASSLYVSYEQYF. DNA for the CDR3: TGTGCCAGCAGCTTGTATGTCTCCTACGAGCAGTACTTC.

V usage is TRBV19 and J usage is TRBJ1-2, with no clear D. The V and J ends lost 5 bases and 4 bases respectively, with 14 bases between them. Germline CDR1 and CDR2: LNHDA and SQIVND (reference sequence). The CDR3 runs to 14 residues. Here the CDR3 reads CASSPRGGPYGYTF. As DNA, the CDR3 is TGTGCCAGTAGTCCCCGTGGAGGGCCCTATGGCTACACCTTC.

The genes are TRBV12-3 or TRBV12-4 and TRBJ2-2; D is possibly TRBD1 (7 bases). Deletions cut 11 bases from V and 5 bases from J, with 12 bases between. The CDR3 is made up of 12 amino acids. In DNA form, the CDR3 reads TGTGCCCAGGGGGGAAGGACCGGGGAGCTGTTTTTT. Translation gives CAQGGRTGELFF.

This rearrangement joins TRBV11-2 to TRBJ2-2; 11 bases fit TRBD2. V shed 5 bases and J 4 bases; nucleotides not matched to a gene: 3. The CDR3 is 15 amino acids. Per the germline V gene, CDR1 is SGHAT and CDR2 is FQNNGV. CDR3 loop: CASSTLAGGTGELFF. In nucleotides, the CDR3 is TGTGCCAGCAGCACTCTAGCGGGGGGCACCGGGGAGCTGTTTTTT.

The J gene is TRBJ2-7, the V gene TRBV7-3, with 8 bases aligning to TRBD2. V was clipped by 1 base and J by 4 bases; unmatched bases: 12. The germline CDR1 and CDR2 sequences are SGHTA and FQGTGA. This CDR3 region has 17 residues. The CDR3 DNA is TGTGCCAGCAGCTTAAGGAGCGGCGGGGGGCCCGGTTACGAGCAGTACTTC. Its protein is CASSLRSGGGPGYEQYF. Based on the CDR3 plus reference TRBV7-3 and TRBJ2-7, the full variable domain is GAGVSQTPSNKVTEKGKYVELRCDPISGHTALYWYRQSLGQGPEFLIYFQGTGAADDSGLPNDRFFAVRPEGSVSTLKIQRTERGDSAVYLCASSLRSGGGPGYEQYFGPGTRLTVT.